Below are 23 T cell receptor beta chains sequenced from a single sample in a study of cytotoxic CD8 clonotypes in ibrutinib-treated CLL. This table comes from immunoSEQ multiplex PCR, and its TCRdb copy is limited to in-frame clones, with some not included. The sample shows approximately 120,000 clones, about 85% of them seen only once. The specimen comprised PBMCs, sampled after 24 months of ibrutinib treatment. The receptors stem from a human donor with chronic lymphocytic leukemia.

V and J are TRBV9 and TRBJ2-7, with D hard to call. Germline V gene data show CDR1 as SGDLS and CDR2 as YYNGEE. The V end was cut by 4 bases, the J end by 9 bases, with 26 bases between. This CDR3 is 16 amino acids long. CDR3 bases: TGTGCCAGCAGCTTCTCCCCGAGTATACAAAGTTCTGGGCAGTACTTC. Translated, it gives CASSFSPSIQSSGQYF.

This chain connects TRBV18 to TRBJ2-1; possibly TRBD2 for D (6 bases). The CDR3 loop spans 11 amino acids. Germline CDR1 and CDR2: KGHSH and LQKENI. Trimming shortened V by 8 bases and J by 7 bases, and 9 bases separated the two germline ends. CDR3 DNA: TGTGCCAGCGGGGCGGGGAATGAGCAGTTCTTC. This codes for CASGAGNEQFF. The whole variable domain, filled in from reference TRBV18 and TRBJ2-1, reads NAGVMQNPRHLVRRRGQEARLRCSPMKGHSHVYWYRQLPEEGLKFMVYLQKENIIDESGMPKERFSAEFPKEGPSILRIQQVVRGDSAAYFCASGAGNEQFFGPGTRLTVL.

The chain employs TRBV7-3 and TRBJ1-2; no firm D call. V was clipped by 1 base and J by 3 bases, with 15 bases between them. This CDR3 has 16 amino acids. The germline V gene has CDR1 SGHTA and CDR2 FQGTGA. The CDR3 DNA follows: TGTGCCAGCAGCTTAATGGTGCCCGCGGAGCACTATGGCTACACCTTC. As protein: CASSLMVPAEHYGYTF.

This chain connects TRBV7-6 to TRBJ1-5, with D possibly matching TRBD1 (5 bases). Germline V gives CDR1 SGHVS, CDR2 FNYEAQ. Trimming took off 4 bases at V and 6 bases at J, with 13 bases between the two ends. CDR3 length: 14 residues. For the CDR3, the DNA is TGTGCCAGCAGCTCGTCTGGGGGTAGTCAGCCCCAGCATTTT. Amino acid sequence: CASSSSGGSQPQHF.

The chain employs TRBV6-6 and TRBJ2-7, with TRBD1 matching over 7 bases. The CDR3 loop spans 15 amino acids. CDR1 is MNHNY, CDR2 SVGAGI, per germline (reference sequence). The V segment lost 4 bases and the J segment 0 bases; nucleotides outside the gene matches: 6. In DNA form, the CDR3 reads TGTGCCAGCAGTTTCCCGGGACAGATCTCCTACGAGCAGTACTTC. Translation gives CASSFPGQISYEQYF.

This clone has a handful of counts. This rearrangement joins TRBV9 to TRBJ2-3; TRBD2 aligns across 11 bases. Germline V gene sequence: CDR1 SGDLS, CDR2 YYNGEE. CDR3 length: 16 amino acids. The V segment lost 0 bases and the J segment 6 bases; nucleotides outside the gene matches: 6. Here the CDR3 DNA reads TGTGCCAGCAGCGTAGGGGCTAGCGGGGGGCTGGATACGCAGTATTTT. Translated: CASSVGASGGLDTQYF.

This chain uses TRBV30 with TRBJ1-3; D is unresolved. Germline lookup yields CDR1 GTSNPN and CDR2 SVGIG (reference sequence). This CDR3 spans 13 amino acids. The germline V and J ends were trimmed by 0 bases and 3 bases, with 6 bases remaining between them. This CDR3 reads CAWSVAGGNTIYF. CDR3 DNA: TGTGCCTGGAGTGTAGCAGGTGGAAACACCATATATTTT.

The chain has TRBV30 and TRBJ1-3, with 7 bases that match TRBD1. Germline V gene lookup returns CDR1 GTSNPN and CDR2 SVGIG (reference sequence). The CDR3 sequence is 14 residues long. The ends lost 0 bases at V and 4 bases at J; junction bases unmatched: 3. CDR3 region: CAWSVGDRGNTIYF. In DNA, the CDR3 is TGTGCCTGGAGTGTAGGGGACAGAGGAAACACCATATATTTT. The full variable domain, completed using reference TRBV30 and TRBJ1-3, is SQTIHQWPATLVQPVGSPLSLECTVEGTSNPNLYWYRQAAGRGLQLLFYSVGIGQISSEVPQNLSASRPQDRQFILSSKKLLLSDSGFYLCAWSVGDRGNTIYFGEGSWLTVV.

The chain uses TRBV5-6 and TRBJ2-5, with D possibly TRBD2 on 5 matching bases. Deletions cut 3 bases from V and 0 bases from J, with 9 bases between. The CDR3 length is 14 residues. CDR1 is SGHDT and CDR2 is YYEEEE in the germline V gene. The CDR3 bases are TGTGCCAGCAGCTCCGGGGTGAACCAAGAGACCCAGTACTTC. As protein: CASSSGVNQETQYF.

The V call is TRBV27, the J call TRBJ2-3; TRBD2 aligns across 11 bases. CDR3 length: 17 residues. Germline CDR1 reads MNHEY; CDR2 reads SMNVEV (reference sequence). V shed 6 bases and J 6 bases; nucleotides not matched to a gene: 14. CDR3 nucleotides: TGTGCCAGCAGCCCCCCGGGACTAGCGGTCCAGAGTGATACGCAGTATTTT. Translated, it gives CASSPPGLAVQSDTQYF.

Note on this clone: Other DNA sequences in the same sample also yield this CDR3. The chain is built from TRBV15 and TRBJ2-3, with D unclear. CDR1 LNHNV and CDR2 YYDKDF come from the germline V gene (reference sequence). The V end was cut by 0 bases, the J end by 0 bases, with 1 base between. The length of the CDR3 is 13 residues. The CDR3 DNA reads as TGTGCCACCAGCAGAGAAAGCACAGATACGCAGTATTTT. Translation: CATSRESTDTQYF.

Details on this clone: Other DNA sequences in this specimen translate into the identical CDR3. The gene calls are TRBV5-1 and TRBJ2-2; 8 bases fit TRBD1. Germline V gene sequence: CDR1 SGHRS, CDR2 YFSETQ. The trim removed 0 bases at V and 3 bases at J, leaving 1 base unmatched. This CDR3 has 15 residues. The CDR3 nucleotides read TGCGCCAGCAGCTTGGACAGGGGGGACACCGGGGAGCTGTTTTTT. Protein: CASSLDRGDTGELFF.

The CDR3 nucleotides are TGCGCCAGCAGCGTACAGGGGGCCGGTCGCGCAAATGAAAAACTGTTTTTT. This codes for CASSVQGAGRANEKLFF. V is TRBV5-1 and J is TRBJ1-4; 9 nucleotides align to TRBD1. The CDR3 has 17 residues. V dropped 4 bases and J dropped 5; count of bases not matched to a gene: 12. Germline loops: CDR1 SGHRS, CDR2 YFSETQ.

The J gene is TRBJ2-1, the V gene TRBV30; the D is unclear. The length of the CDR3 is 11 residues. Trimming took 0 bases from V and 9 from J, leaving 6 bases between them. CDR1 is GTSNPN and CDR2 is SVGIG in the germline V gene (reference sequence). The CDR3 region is CAWSVLREQFF. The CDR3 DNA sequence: TGTGCCTGGAGTGTATTGCGTGAGCAGTTCTTC. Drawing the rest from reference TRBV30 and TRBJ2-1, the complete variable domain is SQTIHQWPATLVQPVGSPLSLECTVEGTSNPNLYWYRQAAGRGLQLLFYSVGIGQISSEVPQNLSASRPQDRQFILSSKKLLLSDSGFYLCAWSVLREQFFGPGTRLTVL.

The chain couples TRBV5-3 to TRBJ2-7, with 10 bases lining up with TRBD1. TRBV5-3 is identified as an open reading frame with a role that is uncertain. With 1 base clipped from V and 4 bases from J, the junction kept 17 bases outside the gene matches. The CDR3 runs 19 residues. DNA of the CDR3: TGTGCCAGAAGCTTGAGGGGACCAACCCGGGACAGGGGAAAATACGAGCAGTACTTC. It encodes CARSLRGPTRDRGKYEQYF.

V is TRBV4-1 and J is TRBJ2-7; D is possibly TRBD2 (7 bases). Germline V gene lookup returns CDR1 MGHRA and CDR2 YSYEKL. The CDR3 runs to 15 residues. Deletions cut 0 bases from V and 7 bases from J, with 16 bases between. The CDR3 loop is CASSQEAGAVGEQYF. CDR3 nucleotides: TGCGCCAGCAGCCAAGAGGCGGGGGCAGTGGGTGAGCAGTACTTC.

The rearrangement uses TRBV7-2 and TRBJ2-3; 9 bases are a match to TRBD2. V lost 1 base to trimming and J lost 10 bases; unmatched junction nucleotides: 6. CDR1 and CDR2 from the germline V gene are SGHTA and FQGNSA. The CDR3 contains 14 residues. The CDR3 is CASSLVGGGEAQYF. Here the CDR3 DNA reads TGTGCCAGCAGCTTAGTGGGCGGGGGGGAGGCGCAGTATTTT. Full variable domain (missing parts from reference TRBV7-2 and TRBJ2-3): GAGVSQSPSNKVTEKGKDVELRCDPISGHTALYWYRQSLGQGLEFLIYFQGNSAPDKSGLPSDRFSAERTGGSVSTLTIQRTQQEDSAVYLCASSLVGGGEAQYFGPGTRLTVL.

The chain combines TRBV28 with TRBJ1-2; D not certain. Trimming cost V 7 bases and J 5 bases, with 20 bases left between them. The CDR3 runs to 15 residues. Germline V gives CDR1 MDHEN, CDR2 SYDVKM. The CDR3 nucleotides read TGTGCCAGCACCCCCTCCCATGGGGAGCATTATGGCTACACCTTC. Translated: CASTPSHGEHYGYTF.

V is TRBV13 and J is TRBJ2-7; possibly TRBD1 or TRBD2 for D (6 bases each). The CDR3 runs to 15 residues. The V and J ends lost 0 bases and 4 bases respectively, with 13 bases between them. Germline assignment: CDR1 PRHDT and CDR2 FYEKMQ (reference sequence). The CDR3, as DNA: TGTGCCAGCAGCTTAGGCGGAGGGGGGAGATACGAGCAGTACTTC. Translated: CASSLGGGGRYEQYF.

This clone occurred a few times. The CDR3 region is CASSERQGQGKIYEQYF. CDR3 bases: TGTGCCAGCAGTGAGAGACAGGGACAGGGGAAGATCTACGAGCAGTACTTC. The chain couples TRBV6-1 to TRBJ2-7; the match to TRBD1 covers 10 bases. The V gene's germline CDR1 is MNHNS and CDR2 SASEGT. The length of the CDR3 is 17 residues. The V gene end was trimmed by 3 bases and the J gene end by 3 bases; junction bases not matched to a gene: 11.

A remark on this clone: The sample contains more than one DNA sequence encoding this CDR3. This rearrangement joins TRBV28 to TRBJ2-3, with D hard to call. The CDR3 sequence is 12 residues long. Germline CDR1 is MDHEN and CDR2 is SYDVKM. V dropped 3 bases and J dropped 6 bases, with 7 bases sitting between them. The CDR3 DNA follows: TGTGCCAGCAGTTTTGTCTCGGATACGCAGTATTTT. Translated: CASSFVSDTQYF.

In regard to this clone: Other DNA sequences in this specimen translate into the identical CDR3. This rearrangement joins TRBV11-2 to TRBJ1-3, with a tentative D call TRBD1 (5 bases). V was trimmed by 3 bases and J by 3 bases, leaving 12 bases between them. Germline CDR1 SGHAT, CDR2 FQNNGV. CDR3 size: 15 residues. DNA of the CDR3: TGTGCCAGCAGCTTGGGCGGGGGGAGTGGAAACACCATATATTTT. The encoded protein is CASSLGGGSGNTIYF.

For the CDR3, the DNA is TGTGCCAGCAGCTTGGGTGCAGGTGATCAGCCCCAGCATTTT. Translating it yields CASSLGAGDQPQHF. The chain has TRBV11-2 and TRBJ1-5; D remains unclear. Looked up from germline, CDR1 is SGHAT and CDR2 is FQNNGV. This CDR3 is built from 14 residues. V was clipped by 3 bases and J by 5 bases, with 11 bases between them. The full variable domain, in which reference TRBV11-2 and TRBJ1-5 provide the parts outside the CDR3, is EAGVAQSPRYKIIEKRQSVAFWCNPISGHATLYWYQQILGQGPKLLIQFQNNGVVDDSQLPKDRFSAERLKGVDSTLKIQPAKLEDSAVYLCASSLGAGDQPQHFGDGTRLSIL.